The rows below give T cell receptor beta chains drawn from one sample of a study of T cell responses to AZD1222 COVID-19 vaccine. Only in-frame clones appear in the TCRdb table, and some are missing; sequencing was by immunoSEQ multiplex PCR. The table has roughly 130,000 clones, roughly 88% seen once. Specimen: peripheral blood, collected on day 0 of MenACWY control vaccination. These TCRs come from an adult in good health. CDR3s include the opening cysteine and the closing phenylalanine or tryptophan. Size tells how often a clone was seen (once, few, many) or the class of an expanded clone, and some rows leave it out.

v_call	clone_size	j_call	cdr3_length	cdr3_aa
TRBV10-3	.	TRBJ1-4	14	CAISESATNEKLFF
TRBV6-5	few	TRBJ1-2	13	CASSRDRVGGYTF
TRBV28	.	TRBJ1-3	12	CASSLLGNTIYF
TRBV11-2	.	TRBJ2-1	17	CASSRTSGRVPYNEQFF
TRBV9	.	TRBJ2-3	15	CASSVSTQGADTQYF
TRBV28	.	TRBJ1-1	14	CASSFEQGNTEAFF
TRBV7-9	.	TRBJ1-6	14	CASSFEGHNSPLHF
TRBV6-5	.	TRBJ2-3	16	CASSYSGRGRKDTQYF
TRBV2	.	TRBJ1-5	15	CASTAGGNSNQPQHF
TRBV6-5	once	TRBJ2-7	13	CASSMAGTYEQYF
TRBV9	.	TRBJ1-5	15	CASSGDSHSNQPQHF
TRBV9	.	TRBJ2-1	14	CASSVWDRANEQFF
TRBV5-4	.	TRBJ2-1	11	CASSRASGQFF
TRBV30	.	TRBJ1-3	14	CAWSVSQAGNTIYF
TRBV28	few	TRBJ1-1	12	CASSFKQGEAFF
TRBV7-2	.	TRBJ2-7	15	CASSSTGVKSYEQYF
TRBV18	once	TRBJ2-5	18	CASSFSLPGGISEETQYF
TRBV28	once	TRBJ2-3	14	CASSLWTHSDTQYF
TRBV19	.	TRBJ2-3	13	CASSRGTTDTQYF
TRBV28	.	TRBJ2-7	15	CASSSTGTFSYEQYF
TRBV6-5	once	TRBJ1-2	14	CASSYSVGNYGYTF
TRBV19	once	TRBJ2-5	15	CASSSSGVKEETQYF
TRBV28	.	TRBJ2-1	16	CASSLAGGLAYNEQFF
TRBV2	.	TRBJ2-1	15	CASSTGRGLYNEQFF
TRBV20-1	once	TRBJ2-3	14	CSASPLAGPDTQYF
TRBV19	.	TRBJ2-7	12	CASSGGNYEQYF
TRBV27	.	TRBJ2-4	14	CAILRVLAKNIQYF
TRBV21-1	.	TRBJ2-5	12	CASSGFRETQYF
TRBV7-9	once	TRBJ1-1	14	CASSFSGGYTEAFF
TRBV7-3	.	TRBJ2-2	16	CASSLSPGTQVGELFF
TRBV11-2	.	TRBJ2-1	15	CASSLLGTINNEQFF
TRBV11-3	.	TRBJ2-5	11	CASSSGETQYF
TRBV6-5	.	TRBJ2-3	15	CASSYSGLSTDTQYF
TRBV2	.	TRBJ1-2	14	CASSEGRINYGYTF
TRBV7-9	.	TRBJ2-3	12	CAGSRSTDTQYF
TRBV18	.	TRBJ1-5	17	CASSRAVTTVSNQPQHF
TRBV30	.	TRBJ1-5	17	CAWSVPRQVYSNQPQHF
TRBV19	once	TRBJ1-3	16	CASCRDRDPVGNTIYF
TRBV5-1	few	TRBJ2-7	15	CASSLDGTPTGEQYF
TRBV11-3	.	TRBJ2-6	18	CASSLALPGGPGANVLTF
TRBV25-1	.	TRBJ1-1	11	CASSIQGVAFF
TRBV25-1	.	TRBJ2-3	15	CASKNTAGATDTQYF